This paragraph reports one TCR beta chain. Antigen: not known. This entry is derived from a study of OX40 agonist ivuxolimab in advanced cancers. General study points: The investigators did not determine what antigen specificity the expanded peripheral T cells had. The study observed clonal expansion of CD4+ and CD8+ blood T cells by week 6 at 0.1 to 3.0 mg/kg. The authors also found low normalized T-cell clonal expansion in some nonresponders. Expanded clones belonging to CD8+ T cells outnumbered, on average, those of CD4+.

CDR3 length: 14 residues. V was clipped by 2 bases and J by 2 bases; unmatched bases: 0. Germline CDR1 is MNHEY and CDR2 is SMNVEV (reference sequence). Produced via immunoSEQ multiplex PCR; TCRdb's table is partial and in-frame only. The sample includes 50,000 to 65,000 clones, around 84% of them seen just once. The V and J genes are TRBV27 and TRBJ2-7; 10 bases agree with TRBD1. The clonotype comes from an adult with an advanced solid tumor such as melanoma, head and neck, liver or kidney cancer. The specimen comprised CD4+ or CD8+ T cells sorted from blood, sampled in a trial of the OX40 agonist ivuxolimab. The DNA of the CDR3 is TGTGCCAGCAGTTTAGGGACAGGGGCCTACGAGCAGTACTTC. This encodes CASSLGTGAYEQYF.